This is a list of T cell receptor beta chains from one sample in a study of CD8+ T cells in alopecia areata. Profiling relied on immunoSEQ multiplex PCR, and the TCRdb table lists in-frame clones only, not all of them. The sample has over 7,000 clones, 64% seen once. Sample: skin, taken at week 0. Receptors were obtained from a human donor with alopecia areata. Both conserved end residues are part of each CDR3. Expanded clones get a size class; other rows say once, few or many, or leave the size out.

v_gene: TRBV5-3
j_gene: TRBJ1-2
abundance: -
CDR3aa: CASSLALTGVYGYTF

v_gene: TRBV30
j_gene: TRBJ2-1
abundance: once
CDR3aa: CAWSGGKGSYNEQFF

v_gene: TRBV4-1
j_gene: TRBJ1-3
abundance: -
CDR3aa: CASSQWGGSGNTIYF

v_gene: TRBV6-1
j_gene: TRBJ2-5
abundance: -
CDR3aa: CASSDPSVEETQYF

v_gene: TRBV6-5
j_gene: TRBJ1-6
abundance: -
CDR3aa: CASSYNRDPYNSPLHF

v_gene: TRBV6-6
j_gene: TRBJ2-7
abundance: -
CDR3aa: CASSFRGSEQYF

v_gene: TRBV4-2
j_gene: TRBJ2-1
abundance: -
CDR3aa: CASSQARGPNEQFF

v_gene: TRBV11-2
j_gene: TRBJ1-6
abundance: -
CDR3aa: CASSPVPASPLHF

v_gene: TRBV27
j_gene: TRBJ1-2
abundance: -
CDR3aa: CASSLRRESYGYTF

v_gene: TRBV5-1
j_gene: TRBJ2-5
abundance: -
CDR3aa: CASSFLLGEETQYF

v_gene: TRBV2
j_gene: TRBJ2-3
abundance: -
CDR3aa: CASSRQGAGQYF

v_gene: TRBV7-3
j_gene: TRBJ2-2
abundance: -
CDR3aa: CASRLGTGDTGELFF

v_gene: TRBV10-3
j_gene: TRBJ1-2
abundance: -
CDR3aa: CAISESDWFYGYTF

v_gene: TRBV19
j_gene: TRBJ1-2
abundance: -
CDR3aa: CASSIRHSYGYTF

v_gene: TRBV4-1
j_gene: TRBJ2-7
abundance: few
CDR3aa: CASSQKDTPKNSYEQYF

v_gene: TRBV5-1
j_gene: TRBJ1-2
abundance: -
CDR3aa: CASSLARSRSLGLHYGYTF

v_gene: TRBV2
j_gene: TRBJ2-6
abundance: -
CDR3aa: CASGSGQPGANVLTF

v_gene: TRBV6-5
j_gene: TRBJ2-1
abundance: -
CDR3aa: CASSRGIYIVEQFF

v_gene: TRBV18
j_gene: TRBJ2-7
abundance: few
CDR3aa: CASSPEGYEQYF

v_gene: TRBV5-1
j_gene: TRBJ1-6
abundance: -
CDR3aa: CASTWDGPSPLHF

v_gene: TRBV19
j_gene: TRBJ2-7
abundance: few
CDR3aa: CASSTAGSTAYEQYF

v_gene: TRBV19
j_gene: TRBJ2-7
abundance: -
CDR3aa: CASSILHVSEQYF

v_gene: TRBV19
j_gene: TRBJ2-1
abundance: -
CDR3aa: CASSIAVWDRGYDEQFF

v_gene: TRBV18
j_gene: TRBJ2-5
abundance: -
CDR3aa: CASSPRLAAQETQYF

v_gene: TRBV5-1
j_gene: TRBJ2-3
abundance: -
CDR3aa: CASDTSGTSTDTQYF

v_gene: TRBV6-6
j_gene: TRBJ2-1
abundance: -
CDR3aa: CASRPTRGGPRNEQFF

v_gene: TRBV19
j_gene: TRBJ2-7
abundance: -
CDR3aa: CASSISGQGTYEQYF

v_gene: TRBV5-6
j_gene: TRBJ2-7
abundance: few
CDR3aa: CASSLVGASGYEQYF

v_gene: TRBV10-3
j_gene: TRBJ2-7
abundance: -
CDR3aa: CAISESGDRRGYEQYF

v_gene: TRBV10-3
j_gene: TRBJ2-7
abundance: -
CDR3aa: CAISESRQSSYEQYF

v_gene: TRBV11-2
j_gene: TRBJ2-1
abundance: -
CDR3aa: CASSLGGGNEQFF

v_gene: TRBV7-9
j_gene: TRBJ1-6
abundance: -
CDR3aa: CASSWGTGQNSPLHF

v_gene: TRBV27
j_gene: TRBJ1-2
abundance: -
CDR3aa: CASSSDLGNYGYTF

v_gene: TRBV10-3
j_gene: TRBJ1-4
abundance: once
CDR3aa: CAISEPGGGVEKLFF

v_gene: TRBV9
j_gene: TRBJ1-1
abundance: -
CDR3aa: CASSVTGRADTEAFF

v_gene: TRBV5-1
j_gene: TRBJ2-3
abundance: -
CDR3aa: CASSLSSGGLSDTQYF

v_gene: TRBV5-1
j_gene: TRBJ1-6
abundance: -
CDR3aa: CASSYWSRDRSSYNSPLHF

v_gene: TRBV5-6
j_gene: TRBJ2-2
abundance: once
CDR3aa: CASSLGGRQTGELFF

v_gene: TRBV14
j_gene: TRBJ2-2
abundance: -
CDR3aa: CASSRDRGHGTGELFF

v_gene: TRBV4-3
j_gene: TRBJ1-3
abundance: few
CDR3aa: CASSQDPGDSGNTIYF

v_gene: TRBV5-1
j_gene: TRBJ2-3
abundance: -
CDR3aa: CASSKLPGLAGGTGTDTQYF

v_gene: TRBV18
j_gene: TRBJ2-7
abundance: -
CDR3aa: CASSPTNLGYEQYF

v_gene: TRBV5-5
j_gene: TRBJ1-1
abundance: -
CDR3aa: CASSGVGGTEAFF

v_gene: TRBV10-3
j_gene: TRBJ2-3
abundance: -
CDR3aa: CAIKELGEGTDTQYF

v_gene: TRBV7-3
j_gene: TRBJ2-3
abundance: -
CDR3aa: CASSLMSITTDTQYF